Listed here is a single T cell receptor (beta chain). The CDR3 is 15 amino acids. J gave up 1 base and V 3 bases, and 4 bases lay outside the gene matches. In germline, CDR1 is SGDLS, CDR2 YYNGEE. The source of the sample is a study of blood T cell repertoires in COVID-19. Across the whole study: Samples came from the United States, Italy and Spain, spanning acute and convalescent COVID-19. T cells, B-cell-depleted T cells, or PBMCs supplied cDNA or gDNA.

As handled by the study authors: Reference gene primer amplification gave nucleated cell count estimates. Sequencing used immunoSEQ multiplex PCR; TCRdb keeps in-frame clones, though not all of them. D and trimming were read from the DNA, whereas the V and J calls and clone size are those reported in that table. The sample lists roughly 250,000 clones; 80% to 85% were seen once. The Seattle patients, enrolled during active infection, were followed longitudinally. This sequence originates from a person between 65 and 80 years old with COVID-19, enrolled during active disease. Material for sequencing was peripheral blood. The chain recombines TRBV9 with TRBJ2-5; 9 nucleotides align to TRBD2. CDR3 amino acids: CASSGSGRPQETQYF. CDR3 DNA: TGTGCCAGCAGCGGCAGCGGGAGGCCCCAAGAGACCCAGTACTTC.